A selection of T cell receptor beta chains follows, all from one sample in a study of OX40 agonist ivuxolimab in advanced cancers. The protocol was immunoSEQ multiplex PCR, while the TCRdb copy is restricted to in-frame clones and leaves out a portion. Among around 60,000 clones listed, about 87% were seen once. Sequencing used CD4+ or CD8+ T cells sorted from blood, obtained in a trial of the OX40 agonist ivuxolimab. The receptors derive from an adult with an advanced solid tumor such as melanoma, head and neck, liver or kidney cancer. CDR3s include the opening cysteine and the closing phenylalanine or tryptophan. The D gene is left open where the match is weak. The size entry is marked missing in some rows and otherwise reads once, few, many or a size class.

V gene,J gene,clone size,D gene,CDR3 DNA,CDR3 protein
TRBV28,TRBJ1-1,-,TRBD1,TGTGCCAGCACTCCGACAGGGGTCCCCAATATGAACACTGAAGCTTTCTTT,CASTPTGVPNMNTEAFF
TRBV9,TRBJ2-3,-,-,TGTGCCAGCAGCGTAGCTGGGGGGCGCCGCACAGATACGCAGTATTTT,CASSVAGGRRTDTQYF
TRBV7-2,TRBJ1-4,few,TRBD1,TGTGCCAGCAGCGGGGCAGGGGGCGTTGCAACTAATGAAAAACTGTTTTTT,CASSGAGGVATNEKLFF
TRBV19,TRBJ1-5,-,TRBD1,TGTGCCAGTAGCTTCGGGACAGGGAATAGCAATCAGCCCCAGCATTTT,CASSFGTGNSNQPQHF
TRBV7-8,TRBJ2-3,once,-,TGTGCCACCACCTCCCCCGGCAGCACAGATACGCAGTATTTT,CATTSPGSTDTQYF
TRBV5-5,TRBJ2-3,-,-,TGTGCCAGCAGCTCGGGACCCCAAGAGGCAGATACGCAGTATTTT,CASSSGPQEADTQYF
TRBV4-1,TRBJ2-1,-,-,TGCGCCAGCAGGGGAAGTTCGGTTTCGCAGTTCTTC,CASRGSSVSQFF
TRBV5-1,TRBJ1-1,-,-,TGCGCCAGCAGCTTTAATGCCGACAGAAACATGAACACTGAAGCTTTCTTT,CASSFNADRNMNTEAFF
TRBV4-1,TRBJ2-4,once,-,TGCGCCAGCAGCCAAGATTCAGCAGGGGTTGGCAAAAACATTCAGTACTTC,CASSQDSAGVGKNIQYF
TRBV6-6,TRBJ2-5,-,TRBD2,TGTGCCAGCAGTTACACGTGGGGCGGGGGGACCCAGTACTTC,CASSYTWGGGTQYF
TRBV2,TRBJ1-5,-,-,TGTGCCAGCACCCGGGATCAGGGTGGCAATCAGCCCCAGCATTTT,CASTRDQGGNQPQHF
TRBV5-1,TRBJ2-3,-,-,TGCGCCAGCAGCTTGGCCGCAGGCGGGGCGGGAGATACGCAGTATTTT,CASSLAAGGAGDTQYF
TRBV7-9,TRBJ1-1,-,-,TGTGCCAGCAGCCCATCGGGGACTGAAGCTTTCTTT,CASSPSGTEAFF
TRBV7-3,TRBJ2-1,-,TRBD2,TGTGCCAGCAGCTTGTATAGCGGGACGGGCAATGAGCAGTTCTTC,CASSLYSGTGNEQFF
TRBV10-3,TRBJ2-2,-,TRBD2,TGTGCCATCAGTGAGTCGTCTAGCGGAGACACCGGGGAGCTGTTTTTT,CAISESSSGDTGELFF
TRBV30,TRBJ1-2,-,-,TGTGCCTGGAGTCTTTGGGCTGAGTATGGCTACACCTTC,CAWSLWAEYGYTF
TRBV28,TRBJ2-2,-,-,TGTGCCAGCAGCCCGTACGAGTCTGGGACCGGGGAGCTGTTTTTT,CASSPYESGTGELFF
TRBV29-1,TRBJ2-3,-,-,TGCAGCGCCCGGACAGACCCCACAGATACGCAGTATTTT,CSARTDPTDTQYF
TRBV28,TRBJ1-5,-,-,TGTGCCAGCAGGGGGACAAATCAGCCCCAGCATTTT,CASRGTNQPQHF
TRBV2,TRBJ1-1,-,-,TGTGCCAGCACCATTTGGGGGAACACTGAAGCTTTCTTT,CASTIWGNTEAFF